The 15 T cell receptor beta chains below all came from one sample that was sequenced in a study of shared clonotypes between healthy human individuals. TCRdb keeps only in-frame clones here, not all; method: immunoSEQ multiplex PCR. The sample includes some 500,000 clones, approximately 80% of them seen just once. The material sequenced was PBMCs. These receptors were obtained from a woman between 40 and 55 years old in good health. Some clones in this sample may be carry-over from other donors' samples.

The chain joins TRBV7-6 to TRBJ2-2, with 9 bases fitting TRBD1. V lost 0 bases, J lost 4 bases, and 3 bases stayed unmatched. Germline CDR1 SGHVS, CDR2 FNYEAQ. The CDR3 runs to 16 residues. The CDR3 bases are TGTGCCAGCAGCTTAGCGGGACAGGGTTTCACCGGGGAGCTGTTTTTT. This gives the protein CASSLAGQGFTGELFF.

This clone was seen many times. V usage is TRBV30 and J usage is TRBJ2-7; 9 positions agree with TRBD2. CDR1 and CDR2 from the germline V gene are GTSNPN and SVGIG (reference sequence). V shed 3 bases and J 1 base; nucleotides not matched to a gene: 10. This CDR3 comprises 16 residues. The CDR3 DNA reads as TGTGCCTGGAGCCGGCCCTCTAGCGGGGTATCCTACGAGCAGTACTTC. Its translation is CAWSRPSSGVSYEQYF.

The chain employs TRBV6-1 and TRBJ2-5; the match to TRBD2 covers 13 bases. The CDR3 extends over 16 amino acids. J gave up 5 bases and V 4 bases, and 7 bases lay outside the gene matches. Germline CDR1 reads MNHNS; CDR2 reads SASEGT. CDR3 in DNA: TGTGCCAGCAGTGGGGGGACTAGCGGGACCTGGGAGACCCAGTACTTC. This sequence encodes CASSGGTSGTWETQYF.

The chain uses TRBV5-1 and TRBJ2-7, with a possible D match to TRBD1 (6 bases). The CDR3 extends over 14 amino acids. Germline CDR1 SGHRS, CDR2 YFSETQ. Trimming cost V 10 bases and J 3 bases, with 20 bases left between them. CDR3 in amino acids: CARPGVGRNYEQYF. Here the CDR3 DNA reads TGCGCCCGCCCAGGGGTCGGTAGAAACTACGAGCAGTACTTC. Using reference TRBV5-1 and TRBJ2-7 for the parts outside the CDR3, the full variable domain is KAGVTQTPRYLIKTRGQQVTLSCSPISGHRSVSWYQQTPGQGLQFLFEYFSETQRNKGNFPGRFSGRQFSNSRSEMNVSTLELGDSALYLCARPGVGRNYEQYFGPGTRLTVT.

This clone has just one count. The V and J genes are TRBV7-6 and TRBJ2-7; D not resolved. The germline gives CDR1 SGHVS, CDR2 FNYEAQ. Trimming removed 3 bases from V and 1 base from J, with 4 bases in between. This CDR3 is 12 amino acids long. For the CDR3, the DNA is TGTGCCAGCAGCTTTGAGTCCTACGAGCAGTACTTC. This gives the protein CASSFESYEQYF.

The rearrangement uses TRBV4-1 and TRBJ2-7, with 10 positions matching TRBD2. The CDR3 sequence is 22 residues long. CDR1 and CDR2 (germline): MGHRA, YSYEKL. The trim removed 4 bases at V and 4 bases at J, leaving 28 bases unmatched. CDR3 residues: CASSRRQGESGRAPTLLYEQYF. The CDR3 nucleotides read TGCGCCAGCAGCCGCCGCCAGGGCGAGAGCGGGAGGGCCCCTACTCTATTGTACGAGCAGTACTTC.

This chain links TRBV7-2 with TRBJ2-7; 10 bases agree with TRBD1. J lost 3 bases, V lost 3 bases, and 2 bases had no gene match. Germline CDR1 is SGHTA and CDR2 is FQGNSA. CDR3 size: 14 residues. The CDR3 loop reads CASSLTGGFYEQYF. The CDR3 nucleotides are TGTGCCAGCAGCTTGACAGGGGGCTTCTACGAGCAGTACTTC.

CDR3 nucleotide sequence: TGTGCCAGCACCTCGGGTACTGAAGCTTTCTTT. The encoded protein is CASTSGTEAFF. The V gene is TRBV11-2, the J gene TRBJ1-1; D unclear. The CDR3 spans 11 residues. V lost 7 bases, J lost 5 bases, and 8 bases lay in between. Germline CDR1 SGHAT, CDR2 FQNNGV.

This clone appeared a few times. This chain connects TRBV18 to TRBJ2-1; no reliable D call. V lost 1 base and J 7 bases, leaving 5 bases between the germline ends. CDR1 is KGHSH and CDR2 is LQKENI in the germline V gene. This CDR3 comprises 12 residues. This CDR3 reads CASSPQRNEQFF. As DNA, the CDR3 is TGTGCCAGCTCACCACAAAGGAATGAGCAGTTCTTC.

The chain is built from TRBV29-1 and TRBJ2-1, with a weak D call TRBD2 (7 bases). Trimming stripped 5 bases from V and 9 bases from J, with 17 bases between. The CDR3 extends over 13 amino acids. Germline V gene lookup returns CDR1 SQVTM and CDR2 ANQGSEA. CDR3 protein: CSVQEGGGGEQFF. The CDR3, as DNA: TGCAGCGTTCAGGAGGGAGGGGGAGGTGAGCAGTTCTTC.

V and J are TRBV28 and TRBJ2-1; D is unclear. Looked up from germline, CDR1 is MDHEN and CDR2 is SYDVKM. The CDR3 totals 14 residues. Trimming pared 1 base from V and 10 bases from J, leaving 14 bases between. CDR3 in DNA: TGTGCCAGCAGTTTATCCTACTACGAACGGGAGCAGTTCTTC. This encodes CASSLSYYEREQFF. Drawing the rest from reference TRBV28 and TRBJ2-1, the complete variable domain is DVKVTQSSRYLVKRTGEKVFLECVQDMDHENMFWYRQDPGLGLRLIYFSYDVKMKEKGDIPEGYSVSREKKERFSLILESASTNQTSMYLCASSLSYYEREQFFGPGTRLTVL.

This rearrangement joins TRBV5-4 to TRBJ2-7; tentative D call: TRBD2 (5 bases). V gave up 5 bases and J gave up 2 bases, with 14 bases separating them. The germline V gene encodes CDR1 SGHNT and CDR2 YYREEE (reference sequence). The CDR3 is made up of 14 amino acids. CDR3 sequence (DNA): TGTGCCAGCAGACAACAACTAGACCCCTACGAGCAGTACTTC. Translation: CASRQQLDPYEQYF.

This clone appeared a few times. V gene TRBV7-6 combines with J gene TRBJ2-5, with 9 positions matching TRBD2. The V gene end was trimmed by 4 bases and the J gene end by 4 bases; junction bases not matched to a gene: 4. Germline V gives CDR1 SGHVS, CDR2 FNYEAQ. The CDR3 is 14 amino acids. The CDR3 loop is CASSSAGGRETQYF. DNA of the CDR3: TGTGCCAGCAGCTCGGCGGGAGGGAGAGAGACCCAGTACTTC. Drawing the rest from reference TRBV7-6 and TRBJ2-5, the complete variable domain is GAGVSQSPRYKVTKRGQDVALRCDPISGHVSLYWYRQALGQGPEFLTYFNYEAQQDKSGLPNDRFSAERPEGSISTLTIQRTEQRDSAMYRCASSSAGGRETQYFGPGTRLLVL.

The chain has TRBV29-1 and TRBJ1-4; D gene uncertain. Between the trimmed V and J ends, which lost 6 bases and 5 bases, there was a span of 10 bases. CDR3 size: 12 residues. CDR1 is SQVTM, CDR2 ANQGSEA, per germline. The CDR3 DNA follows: TGCAGCGTGGGGAAACCCAATGAAAAACTGTTTTTT. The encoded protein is CSVGKPNEKLFF.

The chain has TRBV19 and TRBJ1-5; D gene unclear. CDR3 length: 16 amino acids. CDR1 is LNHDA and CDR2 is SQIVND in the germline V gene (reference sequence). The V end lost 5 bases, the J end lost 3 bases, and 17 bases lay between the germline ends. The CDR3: CASSSQLSIINQPQHF. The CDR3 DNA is TGTGCCAGTAGTTCCCAACTCAGTATTATCAATCAGCCCCAGCATTTT.